The T cell receptor (beta chain) under discussion was sequenced for a study of T-cell memory formation after mild COVID-19. The 5'RACE method, run with constant-segment primers, produced TCR alpha and TCR beta cDNA libraries (carrying sample barcodes and UMIs). TCRdb re-called the 5' RACE reads through MiXCR, storing one row per CDR3 protein. This sample has 400,000 or so distinct CDR3 sequences; 20% to 25% occur once, and the top ten carry about an eighth. Points from the study as a whole: Shrinking CD4+ clones were chiefly CM and EM; CD8+ ones were chiefly EMRA.

There are many counts of this clonotype. The antigen is unknown. This TCR came from an adult woman who had mild COVID-19 (a few samples of this study predate the infection). Cell type and time point are not known. The sequenced sample was PBMCs or a T cell subset sorted from them (not recorded which).

CDR3 nucleotide sequence: TGTGCCTGGGCCGGCAGGACGCCATACAATGAGCAGTTCTTC. This codes for CAWAGRTPYNEQFF. The V and J genes are TRBV30 and TRBJ2-1; D gene uncertain. Trimming removed 5 bases from V and 4 bases from J, with 15 bases in between. This CDR3 comprises 14 residues. Germline loops: CDR1 GTSNPN, CDR2 SVGIG (reference sequence).